The source of this T cell receptor beta chain is a study of naive and memory T cell subsets. Amplification of ligated cDNA took four PCR rounds with SP2 and nested alpha and beta constant primers. TCRdb ran MiXCR on the UMI-ligation and nested PCR reads and lists one entry per CDR3 protein. Among fewer than 35,000 distinct CDR3 sequences listed, 6.5% to 8% were seen once. Deletions cut 4 bases from V and 4 bases from J, with 10 bases between. Germline lookup yields CDR1 SGHAT and CDR2 FQNNGV. This CDR3 has 13 residues. This clonotype is medium-sized (0.01 to 0.1%). Treatment of the sample: skin biopsy from PPD injection site in Mantoux-positive individual. An oligonucleotide containing a UMI was ligated to the 3' end of TCR cDNA.

This specimen was skin, taken from a tuberculin skin test site. V gene TRBV11-2 combines with J gene TRBJ1-1; D is undetermined. The sequence was obtained from an adult in good health. The CDR3 reads CASSSQTSTEAFF. The CDR3 nucleotides are TGTGCCAGCAGCTCGCAGACTTCCACTGAAGCTTTCTTT.